The following is a T cell receptor beta chain sequence with its context. Its antigen is not identified. Researchers ran the PCR with 60 Vbeta and 13 Jbeta primers. Repertoires were generated with immunoSEQ multiplex PCR, while TCRdb's copy carries only in-frame clones and drops some. The table lists approximately 260,000 clones, 80% to 95% of them singletons. This CDR3 comprises 14 residues. V was cut by 0 bases and J by 1 base, with 6 bases left in between. The germline V gene encodes CDR1 SGHRS and CDR2 YFSETQ. The sample originates from a study of cytomegalovirus exposure and HLA in healthy donors. The study, taken as a whole, reports: By a later analysis, the bulk of CMV-associated TCR beta chains appeared HLA-restricted.

The source of this sequence is a girl aged 2 to 10 in good health and CMV-seronegative. Sequencing was performed on PBMCs. The chain carries TRBV5-1 and TRBJ2-3; D not resolved. CDR3 sequence reads: CASSLARGTDTQYF. Here the CDR3 DNA reads TGCGCCAGCAGCTTGGCCCGGGGCACAGATACGCAGTATTTT. Combining the CDR3 with reference TRBV5-1 and TRBJ2-3 gives the whole variable domain KAGVTQTPRYLIKTRGQQVTLSCSPISGHRSVSWYQQTPGQGLQFLFEYFSETQRNKGNFPGRFSGRQFSNSRSEMNVSTLELGDSALYLCASSLARGTDTQYFGPGTRLTVL.